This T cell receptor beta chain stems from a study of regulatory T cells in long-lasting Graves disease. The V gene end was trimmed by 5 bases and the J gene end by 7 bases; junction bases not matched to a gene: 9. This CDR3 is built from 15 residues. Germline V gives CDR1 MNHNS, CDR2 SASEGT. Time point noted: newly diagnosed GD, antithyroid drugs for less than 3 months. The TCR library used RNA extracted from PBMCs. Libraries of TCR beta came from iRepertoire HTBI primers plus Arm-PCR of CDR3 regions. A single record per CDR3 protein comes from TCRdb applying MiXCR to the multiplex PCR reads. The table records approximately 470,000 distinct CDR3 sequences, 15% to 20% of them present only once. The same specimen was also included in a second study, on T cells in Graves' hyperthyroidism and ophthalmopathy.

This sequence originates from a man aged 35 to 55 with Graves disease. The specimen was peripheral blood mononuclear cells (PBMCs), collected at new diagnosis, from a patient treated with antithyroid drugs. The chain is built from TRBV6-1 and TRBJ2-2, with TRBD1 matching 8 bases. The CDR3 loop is CASSIRDRGSGELFF. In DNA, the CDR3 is TGTGCCAGCAGTATCCGTGACAGGGGCAGCGGGGAGCTGTTTTTT.